A selection of T cell receptor beta chains follows, all from one sample in a study of T cells in Graves' hyperthyroidism and ophthalmopathy. TCRdb re-derived calls from the multiplex PCR reads in MiXCR, one entry per CDR3 protein. The data contain hundreds of thousands of distinct CDR3 sequences, about 45% of them seen just once; the ten biggest clones take up 8.2%. The sequencing sample was made of peripheral blood or thyroid tissue (not recorded which). These receptors were taken from a woman aged 18-35 years with Graves' hyperthyroidism. Each CDR3 is given with its conserved first and last residue. The order of the fields is D gene, J gene, clone size, CDR3 length, V gene, CDR3 DNA, CDR3 protein. The D gene is left open where the match is weak. Clone size appears in some rows only: once, few, many, or a class for an expanded clone.

d_gene: -; j_gene: TRBJ1-1; abundance: many; len: 14; v_gene: TRBV24-1; CDR3nt: TGTGCCACCAGCGACGTAAGGGGAGGCACTGAAGCTTTCTTT; CDR3aa: CATSDVRGGTEAFF
d_gene: -; j_gene: TRBJ1-2; abundance: many; len: 12; v_gene: TRBV10-3; CDR3nt: TGTGCCATTCTCCAGGGAGAGGATGGCTACACCTTC; CDR3aa: CAILQGEDGYTF
d_gene: -; j_gene: TRBJ1-4; abundance: many; len: 11; v_gene: TRBV19; CDR3nt: TGTGCCAGTAGTATAGCCGAAAAACTGTTTTTT; CDR3aa: CASSIAEKLFF
d_gene: -; j_gene: TRBJ1-5; abundance: -; len: 17; v_gene: TRBV7-2; CDR3nt: TGTGCCAGCAACCCGAGGGGCCACACGCACGCAAATCAGCCCCAGCATTTT; CDR3aa: CASNPRGHTHANQPQHF
d_gene: -; j_gene: TRBJ1-6; abundance: many; len: 16; v_gene: TRBV20-1; CDR3nt: TGCAGTGCTAGCTCCGGGGCGCGGACCTATAATTCACCCCTCCACTTT; CDR3aa: CSASSGARTYNSPLHF
d_gene: -; j_gene: TRBJ2-7; abundance: -; len: 15; v_gene: TRBV7-2; CDR3nt: TGTGCCAGCAGCTTACCCGGGAGAACCTCCTACGAGCAGTACTTC; CDR3aa: CASSLPGRTSYEQYF
d_gene: -; j_gene: TRBJ2-5; abundance: many; len: 15; v_gene: TRBV24-1; CDR3nt: TGTGCCACCAGTGATGCACGACTAAGGAGGGAGACCCAGTACTTC; CDR3aa: CATSDARLRRETQYF
d_gene: TRBD2; j_gene: TRBJ2-7; abundance: -; len: 14; v_gene: TRBV11-2; CDR3nt: TGTGCCAGCAGCTTAGAGGGACTAGACTACGAGCAGTACTTC; CDR3aa: CASSLEGLDYEQYF
d_gene: -; j_gene: TRBJ1-5; abundance: few; len: 13; v_gene: TRBV2; CDR3nt: TGTGCCAGCAGTTTCCGGGAAAATCAGCCCCAGCATTTT; CDR3aa: CASSFRENQPQHF
d_gene: -; j_gene: TRBJ1-6; abundance: -; len: 13; v_gene: TRBV7-2; CDR3nt: TGTGCCAGCAGCCTGACCGGATCAAGTTCCCTCCACTTT; CDR3aa: CASSLTGSSSLHF
d_gene: -; j_gene: TRBJ1-5; abundance: -; len: 12; v_gene: TRBV6-5; CDR3nt: TGTGCCAGCAGTTACCCCGCCCAGCCCCAGCATTTT; CDR3aa: CASSYPAQPQHF
d_gene: -; j_gene: TRBJ2-7; abundance: -; len: 14; v_gene: TRBV20-1; CDR3nt: TGCAGTGCCCTTGAGGGACCGACTTTCTCCGAGCAGTACTTC; CDR3aa: CSALEGPTFSEQYF
d_gene: TRBD1; j_gene: TRBJ1-1; abundance: -; len: 14; v_gene: TRBV7-9; CDR3nt: TGTGCCAGCATCATAATCGACAGGGGCACTGAAGCTTTCTTT; CDR3aa: CASIIIDRGTEAFF
d_gene: -; j_gene: TRBJ1-5; abundance: -; len: 15; v_gene: TRBV2; CDR3nt: TGTGCCAGCAGCGGAACAGGGTTGAGCAATCAGCCCCAGCATTTT; CDR3aa: CASSGTGLSNQPQHF
d_gene: TRBD2; j_gene: TRBJ2-2; abundance: few; len: 17; v_gene: TRBV2; CDR3nt: TGTGCCAGCAGCTTCGGGACTAGCCGTTCGAACACCGGGGAGCTGTTTTTT; CDR3aa: CASSFGTSRSNTGELFF
d_gene: -; j_gene: TRBJ2-7; abundance: -; len: 10; v_gene: TRBV7-9; CDR3nt: TGTGCCAGCAGCCACGGGGACACGTACTTC; CDR3aa: CASSHGDTYF
d_gene: -; j_gene: TRBJ2-7; abundance: few; len: 13; v_gene: TRBV7-9; CDR3nt: TGTGCCAGCAGCTGGGGGGAAAGAGGCGAGCAGTACTTC; CDR3aa: CASSWGERGEQYF
d_gene: TRBD1; j_gene: TRBJ1-5; abundance: few; len: 13; v_gene: TRBV29-1; CDR3nt: TGCAGCGTTTCCCTCGGGACAGCCAAGCCCCAGCATTTT; CDR3aa: CSVSLGTAKPQHF
d_gene: TRBD1; j_gene: TRBJ1-5; abundance: -; len: 20; v_gene: TRBV6-4; CDR3nt: TGTGCCTGCAGTGACTCAAGGGACAGCACTCGTTCGAGAGGCAATCAGCCCCAGCATTTT; CDR3aa: CACSDSRDSTRSRGNQPQHF
d_gene: -; j_gene: TRBJ2-7; abundance: -; len: 13; v_gene: TRBV15; CDR3nt: TGTGCCACCAGCAGAGATACGTCCTACGAGCAGTACTTC; CDR3aa: CATSRDTSYEQYF
d_gene: -; j_gene: TRBJ2-2; abundance: -; len: 14; v_gene: TRBV15; CDR3nt: TGTGCCACCAGCAGAGCTGGACAGACCGGGGAGCTGTTTTTT; CDR3aa: CATSRAGQTGELFF
d_gene: -; j_gene: TRBJ1-4; abundance: -; len: 14; v_gene: TRBV29-1; CDR3nt: TGCAGCGTTGAAATCGGGGACATGAATGAAAAACTGTTTTTT; CDR3aa: CSVEIGDMNEKLFF
d_gene: -; j_gene: TRBJ1-3; abundance: many; len: 15; v_gene: TRBV2; CDR3nt: TGTGCCAGCACCGAAGACCTGGGAGCCGCAAACACCATATATTTT; CDR3aa: CASTEDLGAANTIYF
d_gene: TRBD1; j_gene: TRBJ1-2; abundance: -; len: 16; v_gene: TRBV25-1; CDR3nt: TGTGCCAGCAGTGAAGATAGGGGGCGCGTAAGCTATGGCTACACCTTC; CDR3aa: CASSEDRGRVSYGYTF
d_gene: TRBD1; j_gene: TRBJ1-5; abundance: -; len: 14; v_gene: TRBV20-1; CDR3nt: TGCAGTGCCACGCCGGGACAGCCCAATCAGCCCCAGCATTTT; CDR3aa: CSATPGQPNQPQHF
d_gene: -; j_gene: TRBJ1-5; abundance: few; len: 13; v_gene: TRBV7-3; CDR3nt: TGTGCCAGCAGCTCCAGCAGGGACCAGCCCCAGCATTTT; CDR3aa: CASSSSRDQPQHF
d_gene: TRBD1; j_gene: TRBJ2-7; abundance: -; len: 17; v_gene: TRBV6-1; CDR3nt: TGTGCCAGCAGTGCTCCCGCGGGGGACAGGGAGATCTACGAGCAGTACTTC; CDR3aa: CASSAPAGDREIYEQYF
d_gene: -; j_gene: TRBJ1-4; abundance: few; len: 14; v_gene: TRBV11-3; CDR3nt: TGTGCCAGCAGCCCGATGGGGCTAAGCGAAAAACTGTTTTTT; CDR3aa: CASSPMGLSEKLFF
d_gene: TRBD1; j_gene: TRBJ2-7; abundance: few; len: 16; v_gene: TRBV5-4; CDR3nt: TGTGCCAGCCACCACCGACCGGGACAGGGGAGGTACGAGCAGTACTTC; CDR3aa: CASHHRPGQGRYEQYF
d_gene: -; j_gene: TRBJ1-6; abundance: many; len: 14; v_gene: TRBV6-4; CDR3nt: TGTGCCAGCAGTGACAACTCCTATAATTCACCCCTCCACTTT; CDR3aa: CASSDNSYNSPLHF
d_gene: -; j_gene: TRBJ2-5; abundance: -; len: 14; v_gene: TRBV20-1; CDR3nt: TGCAGTGCTTCAAGCGGGTCCGAGGGGGAGACCCAGTACTTC; CDR3aa: CSASSGSEGETQYF
d_gene: TRBD1; j_gene: TRBJ1-1; abundance: -; len: 12; v_gene: TRBV11-3; CDR3nt: TGTGCCAGCGGTACAGGGGACACTGAAGCTTTCTTT; CDR3aa: CASGTGDTEAFF
d_gene: -; j_gene: TRBJ1-2; abundance: few; len: 11; v_gene: TRBV2; CDR3nt: TGTGCCATGTTGGTACAGGAGGGCTACACCTTC; CDR3aa: CAMLVQEGYTF
d_gene: -; j_gene: TRBJ2-7; abundance: -; len: 16; v_gene: TRBV7-9; CDR3nt: TGTGCCAGCAGTCGAACCGGGACGCTGCCTTCCTACGAGCAGTACTTC; CDR3aa: CASSRTGTLPSYEQYF
d_gene: TRBD1; j_gene: TRBJ1-2; abundance: few; len: 14; v_gene: TRBV25-1; CDR3nt: TGTGCCAGCTCGAGAAGCAGGGGGCGTGATGGCTACACCTTC; CDR3aa: CASSRSRGRDGYTF
d_gene: TRBD1; j_gene: TRBJ2-5; abundance: few; len: 16; v_gene: TRBV20-1; CDR3nt: TGCAGTGCTAGAGATCGTTGGGCAGGGGGCCAAGAGACCCAGTACTTC; CDR3aa: CSARDRWAGGQETQYF
d_gene: TRBD2; j_gene: TRBJ2-5; abundance: many; len: 12; v_gene: TRBV29-1; CDR3nt: TGCAGCGTCGGACTAGCGGGAGAGACCCAGTACTTC; CDR3aa: CSVGLAGETQYF
d_gene: TRBD1; j_gene: TRBJ1-2; abundance: -; len: 15; v_gene: TRBV10-3; CDR3nt: TGTGCCATCAGTCCACGGACAGGGGGGAACTATGGCTACACCTTC; CDR3aa: CAISPRTGGNYGYTF
d_gene: TRBD2; j_gene: TRBJ2-7; abundance: -; len: 13; v_gene: TRBV10-3; CDR3nt: TGTGCCATACTAGCGGGAGAATCGTACGAGCAGTACTTC; CDR3aa: CAILAGESYEQYF
d_gene: -; j_gene: TRBJ2-5; abundance: few; len: 14; v_gene: TRBV4-1; CDR3nt: TGCGCCAGCAGCTCCGAGGGGCAGGGAGAGACCCAGTACTTC; CDR3aa: CASSSEGQGETQYF
d_gene: -; j_gene: TRBJ1-5; abundance: many; len: 13; v_gene: TRBV29-1; CDR3nt: TGCAGCGTTGGGGCGGCGGTAAATCAGCCCCAGCATTTT; CDR3aa: CSVGAAVNQPQHF
d_gene: TRBD2; j_gene: TRBJ2-2; abundance: -; len: 15; v_gene: TRBV10-3; CDR3nt: TGTGCCAGCAGTGGACTAGCGGGAGAGACCGGGGAGCTGTTTTTT; CDR3aa: CASSGLAGETGELFF
d_gene: -; j_gene: TRBJ1-1; abundance: -; len: 15; v_gene: TRBV5-1; CDR3nt: TGCGCCAGCAGCTTGGATGGGGACTTGAACACTGAAGCTTTCTTT; CDR3aa: CASSLDGDLNTEAFF
d_gene: -; j_gene: TRBJ1-6; abundance: -; len: 14; v_gene: TRBV2; CDR3nt: TGTGCCAGCAGCCCCGACAGGATAAATTCACCCCTCCACTTT; CDR3aa: CASSPDRINSPLHF
d_gene: -; j_gene: TRBJ2-3; abundance: -; len: 17; v_gene: TRBV11-1; CDR3nt: TGTGCCAGCAGCCAGTTGGGGCGGGACCGGCCCACAGATACGCAGTATTTT; CDR3aa: CASSQLGRDRPTDTQYF
d_gene: -; j_gene: TRBJ2-5; abundance: many; len: 13; v_gene: TRBV24-1; CDR3nt: TGTGCCACCAGCTCCGTGGTCCAAGAGACCCAGTACTTC; CDR3aa: CATSSVVQETQYF
d_gene: TRBD2; j_gene: TRBJ2-7; abundance: few; len: 15; v_gene: TRBV7-3; CDR3nt: TGTGCCAGCAGCTTATCAGCGGGAGGTATGGAAGAGCAGTACTTC; CDR3aa: CASSLSAGGMEEQYF
d_gene: -; j_gene: TRBJ1-5; abundance: -; len: 15; v_gene: TRBV10-3; CDR3nt: TGTGCCATCAGTTACGACCCCGGAGAGAATCAGCCCCAGCATTTT; CDR3aa: CAISYDPGENQPQHF
d_gene: TRBD1; j_gene: TRBJ1-3; abundance: -; len: 17; v_gene: TRBV7-8; CDR3nt: TGCGCCAGCAGCCAAGTAGTGGGACAGGGGCCAGGAAACACCATATATTTT; CDR3aa: CASSQVVGQGPGNTIYF
d_gene: -; j_gene: TRBJ2-2; abundance: -; len: 15; v_gene: TRBV2; CDR3nt: TGTGCCAGCAGCCTATTCTCGAAGAACACCGGGGAGCTGTTTTTT; CDR3aa: CASSLFSKNTGELFF
d_gene: -; j_gene: TRBJ2-6; abundance: -; len: 14; v_gene: TRBV25-1; CDR3nt: TGTGCCAGCTCCCCCCGAAGGGGGGCCAACGTCCTGACTTTC; CDR3aa: CASSPRRGANVLTF